The present TCR beta chain was sequenced within a study of memory CD4+ T cells and cytomegalovirus serostatus. The overall study: Donors were healthy Belgian adults, 10 or so CMV seropositive and 24 seronegative.

Profiling relied on immunoSEQ multiplex PCR, and the TCRdb table lists in-frame clones only, not all of them. This table has 50,000 to 65,000 clones, 70% to 75% appearing once. Single viable CD3+CD4+CD8-CD45RO+ cells were sorted as the memory CD4+ T cells. The CDR3 is made up of 18 amino acids. In germline, CDR1 is LGHNA, CDR2 YSLEER. J lost 3 bases, V lost 1 base, and 9 bases had no gene match. This clonotype was obtained from an adult in good health and CMV-seropositive. Specimen: memory CD4+ T cells from blood. J is TRBJ1-3 and V is TRBV4-3; the match to TRBD1 covers 10 bases. CDR3 sequence (DNA): TGCGCCAGCAGCCAAGGAGGGGGACAGGGGAAATTTGGAAACACCATATATTTT. It specifies CASSQGGGQGKFGNTIYF.